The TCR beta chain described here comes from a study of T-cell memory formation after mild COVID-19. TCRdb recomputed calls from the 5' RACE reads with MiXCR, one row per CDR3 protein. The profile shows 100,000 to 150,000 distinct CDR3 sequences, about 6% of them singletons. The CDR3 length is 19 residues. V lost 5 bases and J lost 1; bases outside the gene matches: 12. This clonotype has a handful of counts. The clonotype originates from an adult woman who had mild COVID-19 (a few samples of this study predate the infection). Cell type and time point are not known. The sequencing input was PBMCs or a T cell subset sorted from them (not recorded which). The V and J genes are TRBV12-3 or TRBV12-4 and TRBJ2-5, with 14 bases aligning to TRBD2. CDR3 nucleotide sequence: TGTGCCAGCAGTCCGAGACTAGCGGGAGGGCCACTGATCCAAGAGACCCAGTACTTC. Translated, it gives CASSPRLAGGPLIQETQYF.